This T cell receptor beta chain was recorded in a study of blood T cells in healthy people across ages. Overall study findings and caveats: Observed TCR beta diversity per million T cells went down as age went up. This fall followed a roughly linear course with age. Unsorted PBMCs ruled out conclusive naive versus antigen-experienced comparison.

Note on this clonotype: Its matching antigen is unknown.

Next came a second PCR, run for about 7 to 12 cycles, which used a sample-barcoded 5' primer along with a J-beta primer mix. Every cDNA molecule carried a tag from a template-switch adaptor bearing 12 random nucleotides. Each CDR3 protein is one row after TCRdb ran MiXCR on the 5' RACE reads. Here the sample spans 780,000 or so distinct CDR3 sequences, around three fifths being singletons. V gave up 0 bases and J gave up 3 bases, with 13 bases separating them. CDR1 SGHTA and CDR2 FQGTGA come from the germline V gene. The CDR3 has 16 residues. Healthy Caucasians from Russia aged about 6 to 95 served as donors.

J is TRBJ2-3 and V is TRBV7-3; D assignment may be TRBD1 or TRBD2 (5 bases each). Material for sequencing was blood. This receptor was obtained from a middle-aged man in good health. The CDR3 DNA sequence: TGTGCCAGCAGCTTAACGGGGGAGCGGAGGACAGATACGCAGTATTTT. It specifies CASSLTGERRTDTQYF.